The next 27 T cell receptor beta chains were all read from a single sample in a study of breast tumors, draining lymph nodes, adjacent tissues. Breast cancer patients provided tissue from their axillary draining lymph nodes. TCRdb reprocessed the multiplex PCR reads with MiXCR, giving one entry per CDR3 protein. Counted here are about 220,000 distinct CDR3 sequences, nearly 35% occurring once; the ten biggest clones make up roughly 3.5%. What was sequenced was axillary lymph node tissue. These receptors originate from a female donor with breast cancer. Some clones in this sample may be carry-over from other donors' samples.

This clonotype was seen ten or more times. The chain recombines TRBV18 with TRBJ2-5; D perhaps matches TRBD2 (6 bases). Looked up from germline, CDR1 is KGHSH and CDR2 is LQKENI. V was clipped by 0 bases and J by 5 bases, with 7 bases between them. The CDR3 contains 13 residues. CDR3 DNA sequence: TGTGCCAGCTCACCACCGGCGGGGGAGACCCAGTACTTC. Translation gives CASSPPAGETQYF.

On this clonotype itself: Relative to the germline gene, one junction end is altered; a read error may explain this. The chain links TRBV14 to TRBJ2-3; D remains unclear. The CDR3 is made up of 9 amino acids. Germline V gives CDR1 SGHDN, CDR2 FVKESK. As DNA, the CDR3 is TGTGCCTGCAGCTTGGGACAGTATTTT. Its protein is CACSLGQYF.

A remark on this clonotype: This may stem from a read error, because a much larger clone lies one nucleotide away. The V call is TRBV20-1, the J call TRBJ1-2, with no clear D. V was shortened by 3 bases and J by 5 bases, with 13 bases between the two germline ends. Germline V gives CDR1 DFQATT, CDR2 SNEGSKA (reference sequence). CDR3 length equals 13 residues. CDR3 nucleotides: TGCAGTGCTAGTGGTACGACCCAGTATGGCTACACCTTC. Translating gives CSASGTTQYGYTF.

The table lists this clonotype with many counts. This may stem from a read error, because a much larger clone lies one nucleotide away. The chain is built from TRBV9 and TRBJ1-6; possibly TRBD1 for D (6 bases). In germline, CDR1 is SGDLS, CDR2 YYNGEE. The CDR3 has 14 residues. V lost 3 bases and J lost 12, with 16 bases in between. The CDR3 loop is CASSEEGGSRPLHF. The CDR3 DNA is TGTGCCAGCAGCGAAGAAGGGGGATCACGACCCCTCCACTTT.

Many counts were recorded for this clonotype. V usage is TRBV18 and J usage is TRBJ2-5, with 11 bases identical to TRBD1. Trimming cost V 3 bases and J 4 bases; bases outside gene matches: 10. The length of the CDR3 is 17 residues. Germline CDR1 is KGHSH and CDR2 is LQKENI. In nucleotides, the CDR3 is TGTGCCAGCTCACCCTCCCTCGGGACAGGGGGGACAGAGACCCAGTACTTC. Protein sequence: CASSPSLGTGGTETQYF.

Ten or more counts support this clonotype. The chain joins TRBV20-1 to TRBJ2-7; TRBD1 aligns across 10 bases. The CDR3 is 13 amino acids. Germline loops: CDR1 DFQATT, CDR2 SNEGSKA (reference sequence). The trim removed 5 bases at V and 6 bases at J, leaving 7 bases unmatched. For the CDR3, the DNA is TGCAGTGCTTCCGGGACAGGGGAAGTCGAGCAGTACTTC. It codes for CSASGTGEVEQYF.

With regard to this clonotype: The CDR3 end shows no conserved phenylalanine or tryptophan, and so a read error is likely. The V and J genes are TRBV7-9 and TRBJ1-5, with D maybe TRBD1 (6 bases). Trimming took 0 bases from V and 7 from J, leaving 10 bases between them. The CDR3 sequence is 14 residues long. Germline V gene lookup returns CDR1 SEHNR and CDR2 FQNEAQ (reference sequence). The CDR3 nucleotides read TGTGCCAGCAGCTTAGCGGGGGCGGAGCAGCCCCAGCATCTT. This sequence encodes CASSLAGAEQPQHL.

The table lists this clonotype with many counts. This chain uses TRBV7-2 with TRBJ2-7; 12 bases match TRBD1. Germline assignment: CDR1 SGHTA and CDR2 FQGNSA. Trimming took 2 bases from V and 7 from J; bases not matched to a gene: 6. The CDR3 runs to 15 residues. This CDR3 is CASSLKGQGAGEQYF. The CDR3 DNA follows: TGTGCCAGCAGCTTAAAGGGACAGGGGGCCGGTGAGCAGTACTTC.

This clonotype was counted at least ten times. This chain connects TRBV11-2 to TRBJ2-3; TRBD2 matches at 14 bases. This CDR3 spans 18 amino acids. After removal of 4 bases from V and 4 bases from J, the junction contained 10 bases not matched to a gene. The germline CDR1 and CDR2 sequences are SGHAT and FQNNGV. CDR3 protein: CASSSLNGTSGSPDTQYF. CDR3 sequence (DNA): TGTGCCAGCAGCTCCCTCAATGGGACTAGCGGGAGCCCAGATACGCAGTATTTT.

This clonotype has a count of ten or more. The chain combines TRBV7-6 with TRBJ2-1; D is perhaps TRBD2 (6 bases). This CDR3 has 12 amino acids. CDR1 and CDR2 (germline): SGHVS, FNYEAQ. Between the trimmed V and J ends, which lost 5 bases and 10 bases, there was a span of 12 bases. The CDR3 protein is CASSLRDWEQFF. The DNA of the CDR3 is TGTGCCAGCAGCCTCCGGGACTGGGAGCAGTTCTTC.

This clonotype came up many times. V is TRBV5-1 and J is TRBJ2-1; D is unclear. Germline lookup yields CDR1 SGHRS and CDR2 YFSETQ. With 4 bases removed from V and 4 bases from J, the gap between germline ends came to 12 bases. The CDR3 loop spans 14 amino acids. CDR3 DNA sequence: TGCGCCAGCAGCACTTGGGGTACTTACAATGAGCAGTTCTTC. This codes for CASSTWGTYNEQFF.

This clonotype was detected many times. J is TRBJ2-5 and V is TRBV3-1; tentatively, D is TRBD2 (6 bases). V was shortened by 10 bases and J by 5 bases, with 17 bases between the two germline ends. The CDR3 sequence is 13 residues long. From germline, CDR1 is LGHDT and CDR2 YNNKEL (reference sequence). CDR3: CANQLAFRETQYF. As DNA, the CDR3 is TGTGCCAACCAACTAGCCTTCCGGGAGACCCAGTACTTC.

This clonotype was found a few times. A much larger clone is a single base away; this may be a read error. The chain employs TRBV9 and TRBJ1-5, with D uncertain. Germline CDR1 SGDLS, CDR2 YYNGEE. This CDR3 spans 15 amino acids. The CDR3 nucleotides are TGTGCCAGCAGCCCCGCGGGGAATAGCAATCAGCCCCCGCATTTT. Residues: CASSPAGNSNQPPHF.

This clonotype was recorded many times. At one end the junction does not follow the germline gene, possibly because of a read error. This sequence joins TRBV6-5 and TRBJ2-2; 7 nucleotides match TRBD2. Germline V lookup: CDR1 MNHEY, CDR2 SVGAGI. This CDR3 region has 15 residues. CDR3 coding DNA: TGTGCCAGCAGTCACTCCGGACTAGTAGCCGGGGAGCTGTTTTTT. Its translation: CASSHSGLVAGELFF.

Many counts were recorded for this clonotype. The chain couples TRBV6-5 to TRBJ2-3; 7 bases match TRBD1. J gave up 8 bases and V 0 bases, and 8 bases lay outside the gene matches. Germline V CDR1 and CDR2: MNHEY, SVGAGI. This CDR3 contains 15 residues. This chain's CDR3 is CASSYSGQLKGTQYF. CDR3 in DNA: TGTGCCAGCAGTTACTCGGGACAGCTTAAGGGTACGCAGTATTTT.

The V gene is TRBV6-2 or TRBV6-3, the J gene TRBJ1-2, with D perhaps matching TRBD1 (5 bases). The germline gives CDR1 MNHEY, CDR2 SVGEGT. The CDR3 loop spans 14 amino acids. V shed 11 bases and J shed 4 bases, with 20 bases lying between them. CDR3 sequence: CAGRDRQSPYGYTF. The CDR3 DNA reads as TGTGCCGGTCGTGATAGACAGAGTCCCTATGGCTACACCTTC.

This clonotype was seen repeatedly, ten times or more. The genes are TRBV9 and TRBJ2-5; 9 nucleotides match TRBD2. Losses at the gene ends were 0 bases for V and 5 bases for J; bases not matched to a gene: 8. Germline V gene data show CDR1 as SGDLS and CDR2 as YYNGEE. The CDR3 length is 16 residues. The CDR3 region has the DNA TGTGCCAGCAGCGTAGGAAGTAGCGGGGGCAAGGAGACCCAGTACTTC. It specifies CASSVGSSGGKETQYF.

In the case of this clonotype: This may come from a read error, since a much larger clone is one base off. The chain joins TRBV7-2 to TRBJ2-1, with 10 nucleotides matching TRBD2. V lost 4 bases, J lost 11 bases, and 17 bases stayed unmatched. Germline assignment: CDR1 SGHTA and CDR2 FQGNSA. This CDR3 spans 17 amino acids. This CDR3 reads CASSSRGHQRGGHQQFF. For the CDR3, the DNA is TGTGCCAGCAGCTCAAGAGGCCACCAGCGGGGGGGACATCAGCAGTTCTTC. Full variable domain (outside the CDR3, taken from reference TRBV7-2 and TRBJ2-1): GAGVSQSPSNKVTEKGKDVELRCDPISGHTALYWYRQSLGQGLEFLIYFQGNSAPDKSGLPSDRFSAERTGGSVSTLTIQRTQQEDSAVYLCASSSRGHQRGGHQQFFGPGTRLTVL.

The V gene is TRBV12-3 or TRBV12-4, the J gene TRBJ1-4; TRBD1 aligns across 7 bases. CDR3 length: 14 residues. Germline trimming cut 5 bases from V and 4 bases from J; bases unmatched to any gene: 4. CDR3 coding DNA: TGTGCCAGCAGTAGGGGGCCGAATAATGAAAAACTGTTTTTT. Amino acid sequence: CASSRGPNNEKLFF.

The CDR3 DNA follows: TGCGCCAGCAGCTTGGACGGGGTCCCAGAGGGTAATGAGCAGTTCTTC. Translating it yields CASSLDGVPEGNEQFF. V gene TRBV5-1 combines with J gene TRBJ2-1; D is perhaps TRBD2 (5 bases). The germline CDR1 and CDR2 sequences are SGHRS and YFSETQ. The CDR3 is made up of 16 amino acids. The germline V and J ends were trimmed by 0 bases and 7 bases, with 17 bases remaining between them.

Note on this clonotype: A clone one base away is much larger, so this may be a read error. This chain joins TRBV14 and TRBJ2-2; tentative D call: TRBD2 (6 bases). Germline CDR1 and CDR2: SGHDN and FVKESK. The CDR3 runs to 14 residues. The CDR3 here is CASSQAGRTGELSF. In DNA form, the CDR3 reads TGTGCCAGCAGCCAAGCTGGGAGGACCGGGGAGCTGTCTTTT.

This clonotype showed up just a few times. A much larger clone sits a single nucleotide away, making a read error possible. The V gene is TRBV5-6, the J gene TRBJ2-5; 7 bases map to TRBD1. The V and J ends lost 4 bases and 7 bases, in that order; junction bases with no gene match: 16. This CDR3 has 16 amino acids. The V gene's germline CDR1 is SGHDT and CDR2 YYEEEE. The CDR3 sequence is CASSPVPAQGPGTQYF. CDR3 nucleotide sequence: TGTGCCAGCAGCCCAGTCCCGGCACAGGGGCCGGGGACCCAGTACTTC.

V usage is TRBV6-5 and J usage is TRBJ2-3, with 7 bases fitting TRBD2. The CDR3 contains 13 residues. V was pared by 10 bases and J by 3 bases, with 7 bases of the junction left unmatched. Per the germline V gene, CDR1 is MNHEY and CDR2 is SVGAGI. CDR3 nucleotide sequence: TGTGCCAATTCGGGGGGTGCGACAGATACGCAGTATTTT. Residues: CANSGGATDTQYF.

This clonotype has a handful of counts. This chain links TRBV7-3 with TRBJ1-6; TRBD1 is a possible D gene (5 bases). The CDR3 has 16 amino acids. From germline, CDR1 is SGHTA and CDR2 FQGTGA. The ends were cut back, 2 bases at V and 2 bases at J, with 10 bases in the middle. DNA for the CDR3: TGTGCCAGCAGCTTACAGGGCAAGGCCTATAATTCACCCCTCCACTTT. It specifies CASSLQGKAYNSPLHF.

This clonotype has a count of ten or more. The CDR3 loop is CSAGGDGTYEQYF. In DNA form, the CDR3 reads TGCAGTGCTGGCGGGGACGGGACCTACGAGCAGTACTTC. This chain connects TRBV20-1 to TRBJ2-7, with TRBD2 as a possible D gene (6 bases). The germline V gene has CDR1 DFQATT and CDR2 SNEGSKA (reference sequence). CDR3 length: 13 residues. Trimming shortened V by 5 bases and J by 2 bases, and 13 bases separated the two germline ends.

This clonotype was observed at least ten times. The chain combines TRBV7-9 with TRBJ1-2; TRBD1 might be the D (6 bases). The CDR3 covers 16 residues. Germline V lookup: CDR1 SEHNR, CDR2 FQNEAQ (reference sequence). With 5 bases removed from V and 0 bases from J, the gap between germline ends came to 16 bases. The CDR3 spells CASSPKGGETNYGYTF. CDR3 DNA sequence: TGTGCCAGCAGCCCTAAGGGGGGAGAGACTAACTATGGCTACACCTTC.

This clonotype was seen at least ten times. The chain has TRBV6-1 and TRBJ2-6, with D uncertain. The CDR3 covers 14 residues. Trimming pared 3 bases from V and 4 bases from J, leaving 7 bases between. CDR1 is MNHNS, CDR2 SASEGT, per germline. This CDR3 reads CASSETFGANVLTF. DNA of the CDR3: TGTGCCAGCAGTGAGACATTCGGGGCCAACGTCCTGACTTTC.